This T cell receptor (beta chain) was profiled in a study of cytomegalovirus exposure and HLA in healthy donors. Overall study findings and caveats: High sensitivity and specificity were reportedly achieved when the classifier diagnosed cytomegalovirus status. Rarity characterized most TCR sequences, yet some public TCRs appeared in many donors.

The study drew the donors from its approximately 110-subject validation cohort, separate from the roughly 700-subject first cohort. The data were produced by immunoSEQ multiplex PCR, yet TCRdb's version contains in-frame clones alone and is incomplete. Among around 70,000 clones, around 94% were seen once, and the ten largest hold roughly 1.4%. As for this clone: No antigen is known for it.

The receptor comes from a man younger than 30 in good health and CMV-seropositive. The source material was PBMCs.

The CDR3 protein is CASTPVGSQPQHF. The CDR3 nucleotides read TGTGCCAGCACCCCAGTGGGGAGTCAGCCCCAGCATTTT. J is TRBJ1-5 and V is TRBV6-6, with unresolved D. There are 13 residues in the CDR3. V was shortened by 7 bases and J by 6 bases, with 13 bases between the two germline ends. Looked up from germline, CDR1 is MNHNY and CDR2 is SVGAGI (reference sequence).